The 11 T cell receptor beta chains given below trace back to one sample, sequenced in a study of blood T cell repertoires in COVID-19. Repertoires were generated with immunoSEQ multiplex PCR, while TCRdb's copy carries only in-frame clones and drops some. The sample comprises about 220,000 clones, over 75% of which are singletons, and roughly 12% rests with the top ten. The specimen sequenced was peripheral blood. These receptor sequences come from a human donor in a cohort sampled during active COVID-19.

This rearrangement joins TRBV11-2 to TRBJ2-1; possible D gene TRBD2, 6 bases. The CDR3 runs 15 residues. In germline, CDR1 is SGHAT, CDR2 FQNNGV. With 4 bases removed from V and 0 bases from J, the gap between germline ends came to 10 bases. The CDR3, as DNA: TGTGCCAGCAGCTCAACCGGGGGCTCCTACAATGAGCAGTTCTTC. This translates into CASSSTGGSYNEQFF.

This chain connects TRBV5-1 to TRBJ2-3, with D possibly TRBD1 on 5 matching bases. CDR3 length equals 14 residues. Germline assignment: CDR1 SGHRS and CDR2 YFSETQ. The ends were cut back, 4 bases at V and 0 bases at J, with 9 bases in the middle. CDR3 loop: CASSLDRSTDTQYF. In DNA form, the CDR3 reads TGCGCCAGCAGCCTAGACAGAAGCACAGATACGCAGTATTTT.

The gene calls are TRBV7-9 and TRBJ2-5; no clear D gene. Trimming cost V 10 bases and J 5 bases, with 5 bases left between them. The CDR3 contains 9 residues. Germline CDR1 is SEHNR and CDR2 is FQNEAQ (reference sequence). CDR3 DNA sequence: TGTGCCACACAGGAGACCCAGTACTTC. Amino acids: CATQETQYF.

This clone was observed once. The chain combines TRBV27 with TRBJ2-3; 11 nucleotides line up with TRBD1. This CDR3 comprises 16 residues. The trim removed 0 bases at V and 5 bases at J, leaving 4 bases unmatched. The germline V gene encodes CDR1 MNHEY and CDR2 SMNVEV (reference sequence). The CDR3 loop is CASSLSWTGGGDTQYF. CDR3 sequence (DNA): TGTGCCAGCAGTTTATCATGGACAGGGGGCGGAGATACGCAGTATTTT.

The gene calls are TRBV27 and TRBJ2-7; 9 positions match TRBD1. J gave up 0 bases and V 8 bases, and 8 bases lay outside the gene matches. Per germline, CDR1 MNHEY and CDR2 SMNVEV (reference sequence). This CDR3 contains 15 residues. In DNA, the CDR3 is TGTGCCAGCGGGGACAGGGAGTACCCCTCCTACGAGCAGTACTTC. The encoded protein is CASGDREYPSYEQYF.

The table lists this clone with a count of one. The chain combines TRBV3-1 (or the pseudogene TRBV3-2) with TRBJ1-2; D call uncertain. Trimming took 3 bases from V and 5 from J, leaving 13 bases between them. Germline lookup yields CDR1 LGHDT and CDR2 YNNKEL (reference sequence). The CDR3 extends over 14 amino acids. The DNA of the CDR3 is TGTGCCAGCAGCCAGGCGACGGGAGAATATGGCTACACCTTC. This codes for CASSQATGEYGYTF.

The chain is built from TRBV9 and TRBJ2-3; 9 bases fit TRBD2. This CDR3 spans 15 amino acids. Losses at the gene ends were 0 bases for V and 6 bases for J; bases not matched to a gene: 5. The germline V gene encodes CDR1 SGDLS and CDR2 YYNGEE. The CDR3 here is CASSVVASGADTQYF. Written as DNA, the CDR3 is TGTGCCAGCAGCGTAGTGGCTAGCGGGGCGGATACGCAGTATTTT.

This clone has more than one count but fewer than ten. This CDR3 is CAIRLSNTEAFF. The CDR3 DNA reads as TGTGCCATCAGACTATCGAACACTGAAGCTTTCTTT. The genes are TRBV10-3 and TRBJ1-1; D is unclear. V was clipped by 6 bases and J by 1 base, with 6 bases between them. Per the germline V gene, CDR1 is ENHRY and CDR2 is SYGVKD. This CDR3 region has 12 residues.

Here the CDR3 DNA reads TGTGCCAGCAGCTCCTTAGCCGGGACAGCAGCCTACAATGAGCAGTTCTTC. Encoded protein: CASSSLAGTAAYNEQFF. This chain links TRBV5-6 with TRBJ2-1; TRBD1 agrees at 7 bases. Looked up from germline, CDR1 is SGHDT and CDR2 is YYEEEE. The CDR3 loop spans 17 amino acids. The V gene end was trimmed by 3 bases and the J gene end by 2 bases; junction bases not matched to a gene: 11.

This chain connects TRBV5-4 to TRBJ2-5; 11 nucleotides line up with TRBD2. This CDR3 contains 17 residues. In germline, CDR1 is SGHNT, CDR2 YYREEE (reference sequence). J was trimmed by 3 bases and V by 2 bases; bases with no gene match: 9. CDR3 amino acids: CASSLLTGTSGEETQYF. For the CDR3, the DNA is TGTGCCAGCAGCTTACTGACCGGGACTAGCGGCGAAGAGACCCAGTACTTC.

The chain recombines TRBV18 with TRBJ1-3; no clear D. V shed 4 bases and J shed 0 bases, with 13 bases lying between them. Looked up from germline, CDR1 is KGHSH and CDR2 is LQKENI. The CDR3 runs to 16 residues. CDR3 loop: CASSLSHPSSGNTIYF. The CDR3 bases are TGTGCCAGCTCACTAAGCCACCCGAGCTCTGGAAACACCATATATTTT.